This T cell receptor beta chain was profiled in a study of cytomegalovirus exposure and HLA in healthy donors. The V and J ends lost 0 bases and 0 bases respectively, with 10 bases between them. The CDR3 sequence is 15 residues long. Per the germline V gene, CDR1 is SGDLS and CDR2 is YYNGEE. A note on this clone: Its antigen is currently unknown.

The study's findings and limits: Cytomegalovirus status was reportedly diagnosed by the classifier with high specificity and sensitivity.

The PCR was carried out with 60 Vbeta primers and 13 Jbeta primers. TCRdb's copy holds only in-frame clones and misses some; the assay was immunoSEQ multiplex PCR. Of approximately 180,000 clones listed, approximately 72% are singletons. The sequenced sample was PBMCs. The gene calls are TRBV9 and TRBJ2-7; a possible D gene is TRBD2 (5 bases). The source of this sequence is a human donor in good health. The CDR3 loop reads CASSVAGTSSYEQYF. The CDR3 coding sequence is TGTGCCAGCAGCGTAGCTGGTACTAGCTCCTACGAGCAGTACTTC.